Given below is one T cell receptor (beta chain) in context. Its target is unknown. This record belongs to a study of CD8+ T cells in alopecia areata. Study at large: Treated patients were dosed with oral tofacitinib, taking 5 to 10 mg twice daily. A 6-month period off drug followed tofacitinib, which lasted 6 to 18 months.

General observations from the study: Resident alphabeta T-cell populations of normal skin are likewise subject to sequencing in scalp samples.

Sequencing templates came from extracted RNA that was reverse transcribed into cDNA. TCRdb's table, derived via immunoSEQ multiplex PCR, lists solely in-frame clones and lacks some. Among some 100,000 clones, 35% to 40% were seen once, and the ten largest hold 3.1%. Researchers took lesional scalp punch biopsies and peripheral blood from people who were alopecia areata patients. The receptor's source is a human donor with alopecia areata. Sample: CD4+ T cells sorted from blood.

CDR3 DNA: TGTGCCAGCAGCTTGAGGAGCGACATGGCCTATGGCTACACCTTC. This translates into CASSLRSDMAYGYTF. The V gene is TRBV5-6, the J gene TRBJ1-2; D is ambiguous. The germline CDR1 and CDR2 sequences are SGHDT and YYEEEE. V was trimmed by 1 base and J by 4 bases, leaving 14 bases between them. The CDR3 is made up of 15 amino acids.